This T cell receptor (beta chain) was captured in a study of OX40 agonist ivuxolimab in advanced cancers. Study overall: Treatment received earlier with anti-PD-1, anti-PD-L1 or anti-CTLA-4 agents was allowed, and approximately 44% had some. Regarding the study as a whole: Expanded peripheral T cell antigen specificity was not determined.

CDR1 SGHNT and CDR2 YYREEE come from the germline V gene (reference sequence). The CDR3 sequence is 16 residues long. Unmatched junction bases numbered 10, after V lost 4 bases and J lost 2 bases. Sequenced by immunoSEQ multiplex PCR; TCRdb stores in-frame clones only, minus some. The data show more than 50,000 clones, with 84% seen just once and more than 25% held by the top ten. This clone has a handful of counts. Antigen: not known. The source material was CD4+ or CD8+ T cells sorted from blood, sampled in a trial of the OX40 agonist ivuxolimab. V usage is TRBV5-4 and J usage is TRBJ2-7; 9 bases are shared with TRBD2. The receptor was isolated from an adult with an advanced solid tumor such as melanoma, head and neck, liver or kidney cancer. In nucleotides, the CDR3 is TGTGCCAGCAGCCGCGGGACTAGCTGGGATACCTACGAGCAGTACTTC. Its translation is CASSRGTSWDTYEQYF.